This T cell receptor (beta chain) comes out of a study of T cell responses to AZD1222 COVID-19 vaccine. Study-level results: Vaccination with two AZD1222 doses was followed by a rise in Spike-specific TCR breadth and depth. Baseline seropositivity occurred in only a handful of AZD1222 recipients. The donor group comprised mostly white British people and more females; the analysis possibly underestimated clonal diversity.

Trimming shortened V by 8 bases and J by 2 bases, and 15 bases separated the two germline ends. The germline V gene encodes CDR1 MNHEY and CDR2 SVGAGI. The CDR3 totals 14 residues. Profiled with immunoSEQ multiplex PCR; TCRdb holds only in-frame clones, not every one. This sample carries about 54,000 clones, roughly 90% of them seen once, and the ten largest clones take 14%. Remarks on this clone: What it binds is not known.

Sequencing was performed on peripheral blood, taken 28 days after the second AZD1222 dose. This TCR was recovered from an adult who received the AZD1222 COVID-19 vaccine. J is TRBJ1-1 and V is TRBV6-5; TRBD1 is a possible D gene (6 bases). The DNA for the CDR3 is TGTGCCAGCCACCACAGGACAGTCAACACTGAAGCTTTCTTT. It codes for CASHHRTVNTEAFF.